This is a list of T cell receptor beta chains from one sample in a study of blood T cell repertoires in COVID-19. Profiled with immunoSEQ multiplex PCR; TCRdb holds only in-frame clones, not every one. Here the sample spans 150,000 to 200,000 clones, 80% to 90% being singletons. Sequenced sample: peripheral blood. All receptors derive from a human donor with active or convalescent COVID-19. The donor label of this sample is uncertain. Both conserved end residues are part of each CDR3. The D gene is left open where the match is weak. The listing skips clone size in some rows; elsewhere it reads once, few, many or a size class.

cdr3_nt	cdr3_aa	j_call	cdr3_length	d_call	clone_size	v_call
TGTGCTAGCAGCTTAACTAGCGGGAGTTTCGATGAGCAGTTCTTC	CASSLTSGSFDEQFF	TRBJ2-1	15	TRBD2	.	TRBV7-7
TGTGCCTGGAGCCGGGACAGGGCCCTCTACGAGCAGTACTTC	CAWSRDRALYEQYF	TRBJ2-7	14	TRBD1	.	TRBV30
TGTGCCACCACGACAGAAAACAATCAGCCCCAGCATTTT	CATTTENNQPQHF	TRBJ1-5	13	.	.	TRBV19
TGTGCCAGCAGCATTAGTTGGAATGAGCAGTTCTTC	CASSISWNEQFF	TRBJ2-1	12	.	.	TRBV7-2
TGTGCCAGCAGTGCTAAGGGACAGATACTGAACACTGAAGCTTTCTTT	CASSAKGQILNTEAFF	TRBJ1-1	16	TRBD1	.	TRBV6-1
TGTGCCAGCAGGGGAGTGGACAGGGGTAGCTACGAGCAGTACTTC	CASRGVDRGSYEQYF	TRBJ2-7	15	TRBD1	.	TRBV28
TGTGCCAGCAGCTATATGACGGGACAGGGGGCGACCGAGCAGTACTTC	CASSYMTGQGATEQYF	TRBJ2-7	16	TRBD1	once	TRBV3-1/TRBV3-2
TGTGCCAGCAGCTTCGGGGGTGAGCAGTACTTC	CASSFGGEQYF	TRBJ2-7	11	.	.	TRBV11-3
TGTGCCACCATGGACAGGGGGTCTCGCTATGGCTACACCTTC	CATMDRGSRYGYTF	TRBJ1-2	14	TRBD1	.	TRBV28
TGTGCCTTAGAGGAGATTTCGGACACTGAAGCTTTCTTT	CALEEISDTEAFF	TRBJ1-1	13	.	.	TRBV11-1
TGTGCCAGCAGCCGCCGAGAGGGCTACACCTTC	CASSRREGYTF	TRBJ1-2	11	.	.	TRBV7-9
TGTGCCAGTAGTATGTGGGCTAGCGGGAGAGATGGTGAGCAGTTCTTC	CASSMWASGRDGEQFF	TRBJ2-1	16	TRBD2	.	TRBV19
TGTGCCAGTAGTAAGCGGGGGGGGACTGAAGCTTTCTTT	CASSKRGGTEAFF	TRBJ1-1	13	.	.	TRBV19
TGTGCCAGCAGCTTAGGGTCCAGAGATACGCAGTATTTT	CASSLGSRDTQYF	TRBJ2-3	13	.	.	TRBV11-3
TGTGCCAGCAGTTACTCTCAGGGGTATACCTACGAGCAGTACTTC	CASSYSQGYTYEQYF	TRBJ2-7	15	.	.	TRBV6-5
TGTGCCAGCAGCCAATTCGGGCGGGGGCTCTACGAGCAGTACTTC	CASSQFGRGLYEQYF	TRBJ2-7	15	.	.	TRBV16
TGCGCCAGCAGCAAGGGGCTAGCGGGTCAAGAGACCCAGTACTTC	CASSKGLAGQETQYF	TRBJ2-5	15	TRBD2	.	TRBV4-1
TGTGCCAGCACCTTGGAGAGGCGTAGGAATGAGCAGTTCTTC	CASTLERRRNEQFF	TRBJ2-1	14	.	.	TRBV5-6
TGTGCCAGCAGCCTCATACAGGGGTCCCAAGAGACCCAGTACTTC	CASSLIQGSQETQYF	TRBJ2-5	15	TRBD1	.	TRBV3-1/TRBV3-2
TGTGCCAGCAGTCCCTGGGTAGCGGGAGGGGCGGCAGATACGCAGTATTTT	CASSPWVAGGAADTQYF	TRBJ2-3	17	TRBD2	once	TRBV27
TGTGCCAGCAGCTTAGGGGGGGGACTAGGAACCTACGAGCAGTACTTC	CASSLGGGLGTYEQYF	TRBJ2-7	16	TRBD2	.	TRBV7-2
TGTGCCAGCAGCGTAGAAGGGTTAGCGGGTCCCCAAGAGACCCAGTACTTC	CASSVEGLAGPQETQYF	TRBJ2-5	17	TRBD2	.	TRBV9
TGTGCCAGCAGCTTGGCCCCTAGCGGGGGCTTATACGAGCAGTACTTC	CASSLAPSGGLYEQYF	TRBJ2-7	16	TRBD2	few	TRBV5-5
TGTGCCAGCAGTGAAGGTGGCAGGCCGTACTATGGCTACACCTTC	CASSEGGRPYYGYTF	TRBJ1-2	15	.	.	TRBV6-1
TGTGCCAGCAGCACATCACAGGGGGGTGAAGCTTTCTTT	CASSTSQGGEAFF	TRBJ1-1	13	TRBD1	.	TRBV7-6
TGTGCCAGCAGTTTACCCCGGGGGGGTGGAAACACCATATATTTT	CASSLPRGGGNTIYF	TRBJ1-3	15	.	.	TRBV28
TGTGCCAGCAGTTCCCTAGCGGGGGGGCCCCAAGAGACCCAGTACTTC	CASSSLAGGPQETQYF	TRBJ2-5	16	TRBD2	.	TRBV5-6
TGTGCCAGCGAGACGGGGAACACTGAAGCTTTCTTT	CASETGNTEAFF	TRBJ1-1	12	.	.	TRBV2
TGTGCCAGCAGCTTAGCCCAGGGGGGTAATTCACCCCTCCACTTT	CASSLAQGGNSPLHF	TRBJ1-6	15	TRBD1	.	TRBV7-2
TGCGCCAGCAGTGATCCCATACATGAAGCTTTCTTT	CASSDPIHEAFF	TRBJ1-1	12	.	.	TRBV10-1
TGTGCCAGCAGCGGAGACAGGGATCAGCCCCAGCATTTT	CASSGDRDQPQHF	TRBJ1-5	13	TRBD1	.	TRBV5-4
TGTGCCAGCAGTTCTGACACCGGGGAGCTGTTTTTT	CASSSDTGELFF	TRBJ2-2	12	.	.	TRBV28
TGCAGCGTTTCTGTACTAGCGGCCGAGCAGTTCTTC	CSVSVLAAEQFF	TRBJ2-1	12	TRBD2	.	TRBV29-1
TGTGCCAGCAGCTTTGGACAGGGGGGCTCCTACGAGCAGTACTTC	CASSFGQGGSYEQYF	TRBJ2-7	15	TRBD1	.	TRBV7-3
TGTGCCAGCAGCACTAGGACTAGCGGGAGTCTAGATGAGCAGTTCTTC	CASSTRTSGSLDEQFF	TRBJ2-1	16	TRBD2	few	TRBV7-9